This T cell receptor (beta chain) was recovered during a study of identical twins. TCRdb re-called the 5' RACE reads through MiXCR, storing one row per CDR3 protein. The sample includes 1.5 million to 2 million distinct CDR3 sequences, 32% of them seen just once. This clonotype was observed a few times. What it recognizes is unknown. Findings and caveats of the study: Researchers reported excess low generation probability among twin-shared out-of-frame alpha sequences. Whereas memory repertoires showed no such difference, abundant cord blood beta clonotypes carried fewer insertions. A partial confounding effect on zero-insertion analyses could come from invariant MAIT and iNKT cells.

The sample comprised cord blood. The receptor was isolated from a newborn girl in good health.

The CDR3 sequence: CSVGGAMNTEAFF. The CDR3 nucleotides read TGCAGCGTTGGGGGGGCCATGAACACTGAAGCTTTCTTT. The chain links TRBV29-1 to TRBJ1-1; a possible D gene is TRBD1 (6 bases). This CDR3 comprises 13 residues. The germline V gene has CDR1 SQVTM and CDR2 ANQGSEA. V was trimmed by 4 bases and J by 0 bases, leaving 9 bases between them.